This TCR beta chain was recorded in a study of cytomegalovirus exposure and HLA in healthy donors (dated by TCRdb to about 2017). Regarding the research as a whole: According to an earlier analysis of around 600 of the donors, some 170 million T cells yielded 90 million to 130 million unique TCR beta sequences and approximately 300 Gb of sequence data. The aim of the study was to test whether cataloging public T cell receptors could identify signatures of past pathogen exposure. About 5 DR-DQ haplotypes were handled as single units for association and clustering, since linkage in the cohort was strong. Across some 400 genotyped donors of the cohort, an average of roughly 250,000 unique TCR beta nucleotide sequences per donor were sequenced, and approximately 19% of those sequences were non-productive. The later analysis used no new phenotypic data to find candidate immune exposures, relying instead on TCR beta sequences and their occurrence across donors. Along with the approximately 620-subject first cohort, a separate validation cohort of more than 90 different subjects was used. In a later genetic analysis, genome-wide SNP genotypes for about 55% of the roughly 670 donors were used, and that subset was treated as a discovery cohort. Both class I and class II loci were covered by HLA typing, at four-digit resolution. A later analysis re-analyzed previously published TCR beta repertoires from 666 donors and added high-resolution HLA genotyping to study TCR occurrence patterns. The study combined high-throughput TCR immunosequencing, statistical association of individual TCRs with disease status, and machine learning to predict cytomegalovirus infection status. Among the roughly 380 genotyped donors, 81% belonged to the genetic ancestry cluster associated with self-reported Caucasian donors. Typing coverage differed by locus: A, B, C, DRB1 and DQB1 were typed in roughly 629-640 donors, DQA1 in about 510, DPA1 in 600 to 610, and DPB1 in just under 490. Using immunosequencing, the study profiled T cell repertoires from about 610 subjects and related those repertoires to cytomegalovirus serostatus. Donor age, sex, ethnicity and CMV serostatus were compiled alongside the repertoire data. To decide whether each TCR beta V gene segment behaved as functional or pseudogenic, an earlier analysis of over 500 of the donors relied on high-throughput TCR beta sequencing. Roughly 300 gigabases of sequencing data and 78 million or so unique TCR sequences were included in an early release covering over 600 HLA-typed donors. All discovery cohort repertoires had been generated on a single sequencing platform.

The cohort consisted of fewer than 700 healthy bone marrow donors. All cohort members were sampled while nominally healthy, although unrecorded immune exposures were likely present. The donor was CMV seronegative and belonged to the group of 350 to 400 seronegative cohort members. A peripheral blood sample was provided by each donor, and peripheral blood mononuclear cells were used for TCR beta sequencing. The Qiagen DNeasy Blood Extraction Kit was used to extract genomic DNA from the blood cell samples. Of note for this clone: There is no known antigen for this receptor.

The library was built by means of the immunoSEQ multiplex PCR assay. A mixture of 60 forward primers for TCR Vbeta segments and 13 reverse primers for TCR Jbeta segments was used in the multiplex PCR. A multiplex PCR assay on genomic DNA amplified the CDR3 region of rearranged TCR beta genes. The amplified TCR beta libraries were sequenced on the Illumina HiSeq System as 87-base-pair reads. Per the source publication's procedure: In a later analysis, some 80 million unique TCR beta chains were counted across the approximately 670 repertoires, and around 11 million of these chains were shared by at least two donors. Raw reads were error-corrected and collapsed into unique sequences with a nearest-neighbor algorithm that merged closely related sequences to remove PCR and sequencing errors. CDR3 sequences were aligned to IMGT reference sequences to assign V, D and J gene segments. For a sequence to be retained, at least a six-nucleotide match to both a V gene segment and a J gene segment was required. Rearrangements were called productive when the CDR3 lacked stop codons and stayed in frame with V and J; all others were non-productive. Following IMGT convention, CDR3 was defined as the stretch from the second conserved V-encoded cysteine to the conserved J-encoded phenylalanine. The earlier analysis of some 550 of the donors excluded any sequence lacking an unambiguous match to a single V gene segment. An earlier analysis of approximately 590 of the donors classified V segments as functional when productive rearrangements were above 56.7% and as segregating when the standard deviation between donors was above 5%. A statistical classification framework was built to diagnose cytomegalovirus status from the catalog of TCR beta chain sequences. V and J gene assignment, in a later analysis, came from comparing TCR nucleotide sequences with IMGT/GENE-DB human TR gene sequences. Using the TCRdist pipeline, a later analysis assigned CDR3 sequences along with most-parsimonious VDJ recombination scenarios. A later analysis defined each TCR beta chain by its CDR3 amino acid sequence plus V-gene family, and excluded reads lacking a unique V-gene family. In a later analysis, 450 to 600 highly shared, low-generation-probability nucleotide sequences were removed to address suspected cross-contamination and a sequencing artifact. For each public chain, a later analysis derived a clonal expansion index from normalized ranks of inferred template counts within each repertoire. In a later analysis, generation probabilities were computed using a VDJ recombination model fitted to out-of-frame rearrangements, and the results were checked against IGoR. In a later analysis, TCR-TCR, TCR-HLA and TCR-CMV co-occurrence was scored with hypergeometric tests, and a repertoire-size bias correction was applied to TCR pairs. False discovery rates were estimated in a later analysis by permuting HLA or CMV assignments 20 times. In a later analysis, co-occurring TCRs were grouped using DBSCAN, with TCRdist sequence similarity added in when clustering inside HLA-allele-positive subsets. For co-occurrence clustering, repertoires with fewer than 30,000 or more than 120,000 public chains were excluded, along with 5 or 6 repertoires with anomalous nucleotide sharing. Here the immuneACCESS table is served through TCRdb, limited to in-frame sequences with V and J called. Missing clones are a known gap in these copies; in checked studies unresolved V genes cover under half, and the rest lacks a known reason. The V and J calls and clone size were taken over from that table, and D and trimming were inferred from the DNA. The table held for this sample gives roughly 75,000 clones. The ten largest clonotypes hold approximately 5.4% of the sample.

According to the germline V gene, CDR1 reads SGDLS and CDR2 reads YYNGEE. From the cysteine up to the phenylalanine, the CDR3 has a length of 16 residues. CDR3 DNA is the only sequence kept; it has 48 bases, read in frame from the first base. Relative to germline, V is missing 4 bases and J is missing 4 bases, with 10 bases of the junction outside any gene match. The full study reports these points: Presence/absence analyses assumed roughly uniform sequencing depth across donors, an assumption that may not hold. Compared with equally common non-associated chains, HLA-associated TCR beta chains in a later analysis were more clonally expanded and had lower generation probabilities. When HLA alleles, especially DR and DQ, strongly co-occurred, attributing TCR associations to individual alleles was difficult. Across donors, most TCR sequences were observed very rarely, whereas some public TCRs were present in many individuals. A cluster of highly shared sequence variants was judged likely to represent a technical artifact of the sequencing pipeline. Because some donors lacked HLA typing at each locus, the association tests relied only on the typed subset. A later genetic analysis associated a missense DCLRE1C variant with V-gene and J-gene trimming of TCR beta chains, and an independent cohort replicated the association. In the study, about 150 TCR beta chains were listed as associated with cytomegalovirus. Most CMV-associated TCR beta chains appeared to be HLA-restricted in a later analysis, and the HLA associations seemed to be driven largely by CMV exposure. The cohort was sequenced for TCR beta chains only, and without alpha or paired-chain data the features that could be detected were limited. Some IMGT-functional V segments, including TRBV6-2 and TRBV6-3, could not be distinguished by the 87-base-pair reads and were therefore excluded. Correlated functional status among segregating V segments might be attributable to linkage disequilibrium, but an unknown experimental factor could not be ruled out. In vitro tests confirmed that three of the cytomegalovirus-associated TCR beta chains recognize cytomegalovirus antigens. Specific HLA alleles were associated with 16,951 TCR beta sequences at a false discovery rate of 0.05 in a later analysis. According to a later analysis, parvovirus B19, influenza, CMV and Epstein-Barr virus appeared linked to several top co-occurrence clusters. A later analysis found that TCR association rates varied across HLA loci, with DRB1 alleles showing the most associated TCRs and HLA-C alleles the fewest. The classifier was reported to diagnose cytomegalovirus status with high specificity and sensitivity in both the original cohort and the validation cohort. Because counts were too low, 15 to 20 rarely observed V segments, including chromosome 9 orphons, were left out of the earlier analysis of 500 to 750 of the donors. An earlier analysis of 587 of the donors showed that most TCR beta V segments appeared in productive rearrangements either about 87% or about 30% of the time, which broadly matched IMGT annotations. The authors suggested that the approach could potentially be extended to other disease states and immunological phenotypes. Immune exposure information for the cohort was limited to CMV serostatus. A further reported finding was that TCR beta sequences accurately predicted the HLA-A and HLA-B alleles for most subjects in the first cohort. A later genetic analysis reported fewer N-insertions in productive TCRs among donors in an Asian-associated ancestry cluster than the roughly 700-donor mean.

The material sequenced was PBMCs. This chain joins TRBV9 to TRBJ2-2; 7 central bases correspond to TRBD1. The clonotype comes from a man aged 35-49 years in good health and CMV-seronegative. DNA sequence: TGTGCCAGCAGCACCTCCGGGACAGCGATCACCGGGGAGCTGTTTTTT. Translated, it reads CASSTSGTAITGELFF.